This TCR beta chain was sequenced during a study of shared clonotypes between healthy human individuals. Germline loops: CDR1 LGHNA, CDR2 YSLEER. Trimming stripped 0 bases from V and 3 bases from J, with 18 bases between. The CDR3 consists of 18 residues. On this clone itself: Its cognate antigen is unknown.

Study findings and constraints: Clonotype sharing among the donors was expected to vary with sequencing depth.

It was at deep level that the assay was run. In the original analysis: ImmunoSEQ supplied junction-only sequences lacking quality scores, so filtering was different. TCRdb keeps only in-frame clones here, not all; method: immunoSEQ multiplex PCR. That table is the source of V, J and clone size, and D and trimming were worked out from the DNA. The data show about 490,000 clones, about 80% seen once. All donors were Caucasian adults living in Nashville, Tennessee. This chain connects TRBV4-3 to TRBJ1-5; D call uncertain. The receptor comes from a woman in her thirties or forties in good health. Some clones in this sample may be carry-over from other donors' samples. Source material: PBMCs. DNA of the CDR3: TGCGCCAGCAGCCAAGATTATAGACGTTGGGGTGCCAATCAGCCCCAGCATTTT. It codes for CASSQDYRRWGANQPQHF.